A single sample gave rise to the 30 T cell receptor beta chains below, sequenced in a study of blood T cell repertoires in COVID-19 (dated by TCRdb to 2020 to 2022). The library was built by means of the immunoSEQ multiplex PCR assay. What TCRdb holds here is the immuneACCESS table cut down to in-frame rearrangements. Part of the clones is not present; checked against another copy, under half of the missing clones reflect an unresolved V gene, and the others are unexplained. The sample profile shows about 190,000 clones; around 90% of them were found once. Approximately 0.64% of the sample rests with the top ten. Sample: peripheral blood. These receptor sequences come from a man aged 50 or older with acute or convalescent COVID-19.

J is TRBJ1-1 and V is TRBV7-9; D call uncertain. V was clipped by 4 bases and J by 5 bases, with 8 bases between them. Germline CDR1 reads SEHNR; CDR2 reads FQNEAQ (reference sequence). The CDR3 sequence is 12 residues long. CDR3 sequence reads: CASSSRGTEAFF. Written as DNA, the CDR3 is TGTGCCAGCAGCTCCCGGGGTACTGAAGCTTTCTTT. The full variable domain, its missing parts supplied by reference TRBV7-9 and TRBJ1-1, is DTGVSQNPRHKITKRGQNVTFRCDPISEHNRLYWYRQTLGQGPEFLTYFQNEAQLEKSRLLSDRFSAERPKGSFSTLEIQRTEQGDSAMYLCASSSRGTEAFFGQGTRLTVV.

The rearrangement joins TRBV7-2 to TRBJ2-7; TRBD2 aligns across 11 bases. Germline V CDR1 and CDR2: SGHTA, FQGNSA. The CDR3 is made up of 14 amino acids. With V trimmed by 7 bases and J by 2 bases, 4 bases remained unmatched. CDR3 nucleotide sequence: TGTGCCAGCACCCTGACTAGCGGGACCTACGAGCAGTACTTC. Amino acids: CASTLTSGTYEQYF.

This sequence joins TRBV7-9 and TRBJ2-3, with 10 nucleotides matching TRBD2. The V gene's germline CDR1 is SEHNR and CDR2 FQNEAQ (reference sequence). V shed 1 base and J 6 bases; nucleotides not matched to a gene: 7. CDR3 length: 16 residues. The CDR3 spells CASSLGSSGGQDTQYF. The CDR3 DNA follows: TGTGCCAGCAGCTTAGGATCTAGCGGGGGTCAGGATACGCAGTATTTT.

The CDR3: CASGAGSPNYGYTF. CDR3 coding DNA: TGTGCCAGCGGAGCGGGCAGCCCTAACTATGGCTACACCTTC. The chain joins TRBV7-3 to TRBJ1-2; D remains unclear. Germline V gene lookup returns CDR1 SGHTA and CDR2 FQGTGA. The CDR3 consists of 14 residues. V was shortened by 8 bases and J by 0 bases, with 13 bases between the two germline ends.

This clone was seen once. The rearrangement uses TRBV28 and TRBJ1-4, with a weak D call TRBD1 (5 bases). Deletions cut 2 bases from V and 10 bases from J, with 14 bases between. The CDR3 consists of 14 residues. CDR1 is MDHEN, CDR2 SYDVKM, per germline. The DNA of the CDR3 is TGTGCCAGCAGTTTAGTGGGGGAGGTCGGAAAACTGTTTTTT. Amino acid sequence: CASSLVGEVGKLFF.

This rearrangement joins TRBV4-1 to TRBJ1-5, with TRBD1 matching 11 bases. V shed 3 bases and J 5 bases; nucleotides not matched to a gene: 3. The CDR3 is 15 residues long. CDR1 MGHRA and CDR2 YSYEKL come from the germline V gene. The DNA for the CDR3 is TGCGCCAGCAGCCAGGGGACAGGGGGTCATCAGCCCCAGCATTTT. Protein sequence: CASSQGTGGHQPQHF.

The chain carries TRBV27 and TRBJ1-5, with D possibly TRBD1 on 6 matching bases. The CDR3 sequence is 17 residues long. CDR1 is MNHEY, CDR2 SMNVEV, per germline (reference sequence). The V and J ends lost 0 bases and 0 bases respectively, with 12 bases between them. The CDR3 spells CASSLSPGHYSNQPQHF. As DNA, the CDR3 is TGTGCCAGCAGTTTATCGCCGGGACACTATAGCAATCAGCCCCAGCATTTT.

The CDR3 spells CASSPGGNQPQHF. The CDR3 coding sequence is TGTGCCAGCAGTCCCGGGGGTAATCAGCCCCAGCATTTT. V usage is TRBV28 and J usage is TRBJ1-5, with D perhaps TRBD1 (5 bases). The V gene's germline CDR1 is MDHEN and CDR2 SYDVKM. The CDR3 totals 13 residues. V gave up 5 bases and J gave up 4 bases, with 9 bases separating them.

V gene TRBV7-2 combines with J gene TRBJ2-1; 9 bases line up with TRBD2. After removal of 1 base from V and 2 bases from J, the junction contained 6 bases not matched to a gene. The CDR3 has 17 residues. Germline assignment: CDR1 SGHTA and CDR2 FQGNSA. The CDR3 DNA is TGTGCCAGCAGCTTAGTACTGGGCGGGGGGGCCTACAATGAGCAGTTCTTC. Its translation: CASSLVLGGGAYNEQFF.

The rearrangement links TRBV5-1 to TRBJ2-1, with TRBD2 matching 10 bases. J gave up 2 bases and V 2 bases, and 7 bases lay outside the gene matches. There are 17 residues in the CDR3. The germline gives CDR1 SGHRS, CDR2 YFSETQ. The CDR3 DNA follows: TGCGCCAGCAGCTTTGGTAGCGGGAGGTTTACCTACAATGAGCAGTTCTTC. Translated: CASSFGSGRFTYNEQFF.

The chain links TRBV2 to TRBJ2-1; TRBD2 agrees at 9 bases. The CDR3 is made up of 15 amino acids. The junction had 2 bases not matched to a gene; V was cut back by 5 bases and J by 0 bases. CDR1 and CDR2 from the germline V gene are SNHLY and FYNNEI. The CDR3 bases are TGTGCCAGCAGTTTAGCGGGAGTCTCCTACAATGAGCAGTTCTTC. Residues: CASSLAGVSYNEQFF.

The rearrangement uses TRBV18 and TRBJ1-5, with 12 bases matching TRBD1. CDR1 and CDR2 (germline): KGHSH, LQKENI. This CDR3 region has 18 residues. Unmatched junction bases numbered 8, after V lost 3 bases and J lost 2 bases. CDR3 in DNA: TGTGCCAGCTCACCTGCCGGGACAGGGGGCGCAGGCAATCAGCCCCAGCATTTT. It yields the protein CASSPAGTGGAGNQPQHF.

The V and J genes are TRBV7-2 and TRBJ2-2, with 8 bases aligning to TRBD2. V trimming: 2 bases; J trimming: 5 bases; junction bases outside the gene matches: 4. The CDR3 totals 15 residues. Germline lookup yields CDR1 SGHTA and CDR2 FQGNSA. CDR3 amino acids: CASSLRSGGTGELFF. CDR3 nucleotides: TGTGCCAGCAGCTTAAGGAGCGGGGGAACCGGGGAGCTGTTTTTT.

The V and J genes are TRBV6-4 and TRBJ1-1; 7 bases align to TRBD1. V shed 0 bases and J 1 base; nucleotides not matched to a gene: 2. The CDR3 consists of 15 residues. The germline V gene has CDR1 MRHNA and CDR2 SNTAGT. CDR3 sequence: CASSDSNRGNTEAFF. The DNA of the CDR3 is TGTGCCAGCAGTGACTCCAACAGGGGGAACACTGAAGCTTTCTTT.

The chain employs TRBV29-1 and TRBJ2-5; 11 bases fit TRBD1. The CDR3 totals 14 residues. CDR1 and CDR2 from the germline V gene are SQVTM and ANQGSEA. The V gene end was trimmed by 4 bases and the J gene end by 5 bases; junction bases not matched to a gene: 6. DNA for the CDR3: TGCAGCGTTGTAACGGACAGGGGGCCGGAGACCCAGTACTTC. It codes for CSVVTDRGPETQYF.

V and J are TRBV4-3 and TRBJ1-5; 9 bases are shared with TRBD1. With V trimmed by 3 bases and J by 7 bases, 7 bases remained unmatched. The CDR3 runs to 15 residues. Germline V gene data show CDR1 as LGHNA and CDR2 as YSLEER. CDR3 region: CASSQDTGGQQPQHF. The CDR3 coding sequence is TGCGCCAGCAGCCAGGACACAGGGGGCCAACAGCCCCAGCATTTT.

The chain combines TRBV27 with TRBJ2-3; 9 bases fit TRBD2. Germline assignment: CDR1 MNHEY and CDR2 SMNVEV (reference sequence). Unmatched junction bases numbered 13, after V lost 3 bases and J lost 0 bases. CDR3 length: 19 amino acids. The CDR3 sequence is CASSLRGTSRPRSTDTQYF. Written as DNA, the CDR3 is TGTGCCAGCAGTTTGAGAGGGACTAGCAGACCAAGAAGCACAGATACGCAGTATTTT.

The chain couples TRBV7-8 to TRBJ1-5; D uncertain. Looked up from germline, CDR1 is SGHVS and CDR2 is FQNEAQ. This CDR3 contains 14 residues. Trimming took off 5 bases at V and 6 bases at J, with 14 bases between the two ends. The CDR3 sequence: CASSPTRHIQPQHF. The CDR3, as DNA: TGTGCCAGCAGCCCCACCAGACATATTCAGCCCCAGCATTTT.

The sample holds one count of this clone. The chain couples TRBV19 to TRBJ2-3; tentatively, D is TRBD1 (5 bases). CDR1 LNHDA and CDR2 SQIVND come from the germline V gene (reference sequence). The CDR3 is 14 residues long. The V gene lost 4 bases and the J gene lost 0 bases, with 8 bases spanning the gap. DNA of the CDR3: TGTGCCAGTAGTAGGACAAGGAGCACAGATACGCAGTATTTT. This sequence encodes CASSRTRSTDTQYF.

The table lists this clone with a count of one. The chain uses TRBV4-1 and TRBJ2-1; a possible D gene is TRBD2 (7 bases). The CDR3 is 17 amino acids. V dropped 0 bases and J dropped 7 bases, with 19 bases sitting between them. The V gene's germline CDR1 is MGHRA and CDR2 YSYEKL. The CDR3 region has the DNA TGCGCCAGCAGCCAAGAGAGCGGGACAAGTACTTTAAATGAGCAGTTCTTC. Protein sequence: CASSQESGTSTLNEQFF.

The rearrangement links TRBV27 to TRBJ1-6; perhaps TRBD1 as D (5 bases). V lost 4 bases to trimming and J lost 5 bases, with 9 bases between them. The CDR3 spans 14 residues. Germline V gene data show CDR1 as MNHEY and CDR2 as SMNVEV (reference sequence). CDR3 bases: TGTGCCAGCAGTTCGACAGTAAATAATTCACCCCTCCACTTT. Protein: CASSSTVNNSPLHF.

The V call is TRBV20-1, the J call TRBJ2-3; tentative D call: TRBD2 (6 bases). Trimming took 4 bases from V and 3 from J, leaving 17 bases between them. This CDR3 is built from 15 residues. Germline CDR1 DFQATT, CDR2 SNEGSKA (reference sequence). CDR3 DNA: TGCAGTGCTACTGAAGGCGGGAAGGGAACAGATACGCAGTATTTT. It encodes CSATEGGKGTDTQYF.

The CDR3 reads CASSVGTRRGTGELFF. In nucleotides, the CDR3 is TGTGCCAGCAGCGTAGGGACTAGGCGAGGCACCGGGGAGCTGTTTTTT. J is TRBJ2-2 and V is TRBV9, with 7 bases aligning to TRBD2. In germline, CDR1 is SGDLS, CDR2 YYNGEE. The CDR3 loop spans 16 amino acids. Trimming cost V 0 bases and J 4 bases; bases outside gene matches: 6.

This clone has just one count. The V and J genes are TRBV28 and TRBJ1-5; D uncertain. Germline lookup yields CDR1 MDHEN and CDR2 SYDVKM. This CDR3 is built from 13 residues. V lost 6 bases to trimming and J lost 4 bases, with 10 bases between them. CDR3 loop: CASRAIPNQPQHF. The CDR3 DNA sequence: TGTGCCAGCAGAGCCATCCCGAATCAGCCCCAGCATTTT.

The rearrangement joins TRBV18 to TRBJ2-7; 9 positions agree with TRBD1. J was trimmed by 1 base and V by 0 bases; bases with no gene match: 1. The CDR3 has 15 amino acids. Germline CDR1 reads KGHSH; CDR2 reads LQKENI. CDR3 bases: TGTGCCAGCTCACCACCGGGACAGGGTTCCTACGAGCAGTACTTC. Its protein product is CASSPPGQGSYEQYF.

The V and J genes are TRBV5-4 and TRBJ2-7; D not resolved. The germline V gene has CDR1 SGHNT and CDR2 YYREEE (reference sequence). With 0 bases removed from V and 2 bases from J, the gap between germline ends came to 12 bases. The CDR3 length is 15 residues. CDR3 DNA: TGTGCCAGCAGCTTGGGTCCCAGGTCGGCCTACGAGCAGTACGTC. Its translation is CASSLGPRSAYEQYV.

The rearrangement uses TRBV11-3 and TRBJ2-5; 9 nucleotides agree with TRBD2. Germline CDR1 SGHNT, CDR2 YENEEA. The CDR3 contains 17 residues. V gave up 5 bases and J gave up 1 base; unmatched junction bases: 11. DNA of the CDR3: TGTGCCAGCAGCCTGGGGGTAGCGGGAGCTCTCCAAGAGACCCAGTACTTC. It translates to CASSLGVAGALQETQYF.

The chain recombines TRBV29-1 with TRBJ1-1; 7 bases are shared with TRBD1. The V gene end was trimmed by 7 bases and the J gene end by 1 base; junction bases not matched to a gene: 6. Germline CDR1 and CDR2: SQVTM and ANQGSEA. The CDR3 has 13 residues. The DNA of the CDR3 is TGCAGCGCCGAGGGACAGACGAACACTGAAGCTTTCTTT. Protein product: CSAEGQTNTEAFF.

This sequence joins TRBV5-4 and TRBJ2-3; 14 bases match TRBD2. This CDR3 has 16 residues. The V segment lost 3 bases and the J segment 3 bases; nucleotides outside the gene matches: 3. Germline V gives CDR1 SGHNT, CDR2 YYREEE (reference sequence). The CDR3 nucleotides are TGTGCCAGCAGCTCAAGACTAGCGGGGGGGACAGATACGCAGTATTTT. It encodes CASSSRLAGGTDTQYF.

V is TRBV7-9 and J is TRBJ2-1; 11 bases fit TRBD2. There are 16 residues in the CDR3. Germline CDR1 and CDR2: SEHNR and FQNEAQ (reference sequence). V shed 5 bases and J 5 bases; nucleotides not matched to a gene: 8. The CDR3 loop reads CASSISGRARDNEQFF. CDR3 in DNA: TGTGCCAGCAGCATTAGCGGGAGGGCCCGGGACAATGAGCAGTTCTTC.